This T cell receptor beta chain was recovered during a study of blood T cells in healthy people across ages. Overall study findings and caveats: TCR beta diversity was tightly associated with the proportion of naive T cells. Significant beta diversity loss was already apparent by age roughly 38, declining roughly linearly.

A second about 6 to 11 cycle PCR used barcoded and J-beta primers. Carrying 12 random nucleotides, a template-switch adaptor labeled each individual cDNA molecule. From each sample, at least 2.5 million paired-end reads containing CDR3 were obtained. MiXCR was run by TCRdb on the 5' RACE reads, yielding one entry per CDR3 protein. Here the sample spans over 550,000 distinct CDR3 sequences, about 30% being singletons. Only a few counts were recorded for this clonotype. What it binds is unknown. Germline CDR1 reads ENHRY; CDR2 reads SYGVKD. The CDR3 consists of 13 residues. V dropped 6 bases and J dropped 1 base, with 9 bases sitting between them.

This chain connects TRBV10-3 to TRBJ1-1, with D possibly matching TRBD1 (5 bases). Sequenced: blood. This receptor was identified in a woman aged 80 or older in good health. In DNA, the CDR3 is TGTGCCATCAGGGTCGACAGGAACACTGAAGCTTTCTTT. This gives the protein CAIRVDRNTEAFF.